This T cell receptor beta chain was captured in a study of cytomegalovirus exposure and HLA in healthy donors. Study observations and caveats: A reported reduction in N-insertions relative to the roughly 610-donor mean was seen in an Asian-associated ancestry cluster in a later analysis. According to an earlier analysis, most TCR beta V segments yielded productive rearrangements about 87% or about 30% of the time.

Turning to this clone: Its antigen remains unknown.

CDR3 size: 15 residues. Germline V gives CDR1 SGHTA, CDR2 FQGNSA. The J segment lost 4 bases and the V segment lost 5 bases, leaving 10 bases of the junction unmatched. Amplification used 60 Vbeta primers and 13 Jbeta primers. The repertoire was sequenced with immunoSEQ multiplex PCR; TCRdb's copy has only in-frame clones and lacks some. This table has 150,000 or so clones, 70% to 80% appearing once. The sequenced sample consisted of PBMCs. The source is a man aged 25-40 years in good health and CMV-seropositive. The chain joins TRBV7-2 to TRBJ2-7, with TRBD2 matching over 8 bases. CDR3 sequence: CASSTRGSGAYEQYF. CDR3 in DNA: TGTGCCAGCAGCACCCGGGGTAGCGGGGCTTACGAGCAGTACTTC. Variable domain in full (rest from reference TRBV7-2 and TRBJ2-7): GAGVSQSPSNKVTEKGKDVELRCDPISGHTALYWYRQSLGQGLEFLIYFQGNSAPDKSGLPSDRFSAERTGGSVSTLTIQRTQQEDSAVYLCASSTRGSGAYEQYFGPGTRLTVT.